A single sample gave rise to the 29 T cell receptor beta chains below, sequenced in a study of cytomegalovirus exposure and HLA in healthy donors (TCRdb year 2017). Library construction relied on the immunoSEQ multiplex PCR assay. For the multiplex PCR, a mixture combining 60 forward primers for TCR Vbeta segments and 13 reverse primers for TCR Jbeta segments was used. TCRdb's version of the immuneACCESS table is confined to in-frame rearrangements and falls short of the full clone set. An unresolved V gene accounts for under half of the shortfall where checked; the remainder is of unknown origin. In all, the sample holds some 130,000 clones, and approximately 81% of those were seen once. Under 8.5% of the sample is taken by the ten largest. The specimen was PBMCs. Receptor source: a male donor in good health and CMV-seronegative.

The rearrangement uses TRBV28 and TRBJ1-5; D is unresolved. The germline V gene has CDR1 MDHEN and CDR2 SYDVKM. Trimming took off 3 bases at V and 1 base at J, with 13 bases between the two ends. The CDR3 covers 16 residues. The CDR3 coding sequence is TGTGCCAGCAGTTTGAGGCAACTCCAGAGCAATCAGCCCCAGCATTTT. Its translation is CASSLRQLQSNQPQHF.

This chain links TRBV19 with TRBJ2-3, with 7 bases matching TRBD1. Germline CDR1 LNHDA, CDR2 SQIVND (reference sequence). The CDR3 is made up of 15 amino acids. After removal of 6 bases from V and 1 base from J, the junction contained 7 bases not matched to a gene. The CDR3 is CASRPTGTGTDTQYF. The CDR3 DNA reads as TGTGCCAGTAGACCGACCGGGACAGGCACAGATACGCAGTATTTT. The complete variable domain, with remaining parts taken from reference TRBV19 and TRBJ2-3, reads DGGITQSPKYLFRKEGQNVTLSCEQNLNHDAMYWYRQDPGQGLRLIYYSQIVNDFQKGDIAEGYSVSREKKESFPLTVTSAQKNPTAFYLCASRPTGTGTDTQYFGPGTRLTVL.

The CDR3: CASSLTGDTQYF. CDR3 sequence (DNA): TGTGCCAGCAGCCTAACAGGGGATACGCAGTATTTT. The chain couples TRBV9 to TRBJ2-3; TRBD1 is a possible D gene (6 bases). This CDR3 is 12 amino acids long. Trimming pared 4 bases from V and 6 bases from J, leaving 9 bases between. Germline-derived CDR1 and CDR2 are SGDLS and YYNGEE.

The CDR3 nucleotides are TGTGCCAGCAGCCCCCGGGGAGAGGGTGAAAAACTGTTTTTT. This sequence encodes CASSPRGEGEKLFF. The chain joins TRBV5-4 to TRBJ1-4; D ambiguous. Per germline, CDR1 SGHNT and CDR2 YYREEE (reference sequence). The CDR3 loop spans 14 amino acids. The ends were cut back, 4 bases at V and 7 bases at J, with 14 bases in the middle.

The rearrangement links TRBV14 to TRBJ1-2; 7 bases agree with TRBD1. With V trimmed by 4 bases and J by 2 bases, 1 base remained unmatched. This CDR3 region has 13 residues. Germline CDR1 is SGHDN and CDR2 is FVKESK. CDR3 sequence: CASSRQGNYGYTF. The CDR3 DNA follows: TGTGCCAGCAGCCGACAGGGAAACTATGGCTACACCTTC.

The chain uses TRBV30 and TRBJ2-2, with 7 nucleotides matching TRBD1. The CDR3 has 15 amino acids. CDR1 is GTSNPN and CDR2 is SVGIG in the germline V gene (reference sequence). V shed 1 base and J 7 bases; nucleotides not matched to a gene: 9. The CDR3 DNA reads TGTGCCTGGAGTGAGGTCGACAGGGATCGCGGGGAGCTGTTTTTT. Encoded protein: CAWSEVDRDRGELFF.

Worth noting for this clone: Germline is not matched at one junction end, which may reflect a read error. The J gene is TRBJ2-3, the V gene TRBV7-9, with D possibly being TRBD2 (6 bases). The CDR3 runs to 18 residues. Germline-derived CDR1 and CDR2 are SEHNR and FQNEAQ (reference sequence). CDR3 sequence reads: CSSSSTPTSSLGTDTQYF. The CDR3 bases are TGTTCCAGCAGCTCGACCCCGACTAGTAGCCTCGGCACAGATACGCAGTATTTT. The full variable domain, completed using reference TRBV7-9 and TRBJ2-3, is DTGVSQNPRHKITKRGQNVTFRCDPISEHNRLYWYRQTLGQGPEFLTYFQNEAQLEKSRLLSDRFSAERPKGSFSTLEIQRTEQGDSAMYLCSSSSTPTSSLGTDTQYFGPGTRLTVL.

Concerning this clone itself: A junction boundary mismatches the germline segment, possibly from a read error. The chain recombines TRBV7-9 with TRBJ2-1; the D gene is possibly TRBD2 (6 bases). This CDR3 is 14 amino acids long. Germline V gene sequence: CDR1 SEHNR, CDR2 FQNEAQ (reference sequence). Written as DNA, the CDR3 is TGTTCCAGCAGCTCGACGGCCGGGGGTGGTGAGCAGTTCTTC. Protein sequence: CSSSSTAGGGEQFF.

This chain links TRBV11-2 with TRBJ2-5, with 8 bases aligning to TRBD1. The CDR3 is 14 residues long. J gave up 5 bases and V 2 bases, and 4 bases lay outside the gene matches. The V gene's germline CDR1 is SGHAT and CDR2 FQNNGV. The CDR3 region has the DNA TGTGCCAGCAGCTTATTTAGGACAGGGGAGACCCAGTACTTC. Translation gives CASSLFRTGETQYF.

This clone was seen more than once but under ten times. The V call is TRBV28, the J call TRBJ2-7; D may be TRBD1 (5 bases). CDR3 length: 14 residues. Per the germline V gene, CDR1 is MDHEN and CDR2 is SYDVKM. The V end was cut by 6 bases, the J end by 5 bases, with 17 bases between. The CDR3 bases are TGTGCCAGCAGGCCGCTCAGCAGGGTACACGAGCAGTACTTC. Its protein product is CASRPLSRVHEQYF.

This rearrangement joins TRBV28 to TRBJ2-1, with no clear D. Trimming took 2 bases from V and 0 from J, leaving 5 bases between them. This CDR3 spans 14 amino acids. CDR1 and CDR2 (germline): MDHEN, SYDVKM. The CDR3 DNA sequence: TGTGCCAGCAGTTTAACGAGCTCCTACAATGAGCAGTTCTTC. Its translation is CASSLTSSYNEQFF.

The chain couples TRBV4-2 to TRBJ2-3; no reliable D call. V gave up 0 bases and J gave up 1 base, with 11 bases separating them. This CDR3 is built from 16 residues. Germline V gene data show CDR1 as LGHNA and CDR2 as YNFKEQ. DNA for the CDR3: TGTGCCAGCAGCCAAGAAGTGGCCCCCCGCACAGATACGCAGTATTTT. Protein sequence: CASSQEVAPRTDTQYF.

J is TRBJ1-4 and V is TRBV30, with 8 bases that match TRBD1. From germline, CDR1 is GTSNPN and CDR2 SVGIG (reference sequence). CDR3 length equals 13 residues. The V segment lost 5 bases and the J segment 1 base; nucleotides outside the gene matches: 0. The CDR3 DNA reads TGTGCCTGGGACAGGGGAACTAATGAAAAACTGTTTTTT. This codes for CAWDRGTNEKLFF.

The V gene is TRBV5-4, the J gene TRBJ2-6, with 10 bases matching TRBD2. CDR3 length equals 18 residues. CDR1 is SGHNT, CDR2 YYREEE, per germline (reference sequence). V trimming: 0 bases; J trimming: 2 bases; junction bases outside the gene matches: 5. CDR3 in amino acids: CASSLVKLAGTGANVLTF. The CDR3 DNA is TGTGCCAGCAGCTTGGTAAAACTAGCGGGAACTGGGGCCAACGTCCTGACTTTC.

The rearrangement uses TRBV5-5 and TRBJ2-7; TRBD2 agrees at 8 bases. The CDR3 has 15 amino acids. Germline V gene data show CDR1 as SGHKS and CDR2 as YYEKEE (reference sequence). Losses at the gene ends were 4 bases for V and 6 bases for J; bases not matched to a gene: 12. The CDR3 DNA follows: TGTGCCAGCAGCGAACAGGGACTAGGGATCGGCGAGCAGTACTTC. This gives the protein CASSEQGLGIGEQYF.

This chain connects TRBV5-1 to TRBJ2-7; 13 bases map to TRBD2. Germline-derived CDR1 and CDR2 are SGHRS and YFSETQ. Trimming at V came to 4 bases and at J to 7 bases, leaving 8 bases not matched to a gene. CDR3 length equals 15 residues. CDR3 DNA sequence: TGCGCCAGCAGCACCACTAGCGGGAGGGCAGGAGAGCAGTACTTC. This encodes CASSTTSGRAGEQYF.

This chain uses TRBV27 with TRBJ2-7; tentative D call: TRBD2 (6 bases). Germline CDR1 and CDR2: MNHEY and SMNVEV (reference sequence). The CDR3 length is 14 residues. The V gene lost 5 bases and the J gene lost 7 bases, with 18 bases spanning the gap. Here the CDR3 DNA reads TGTGCCAGCAGTCCACCCCCGGGAGTCCTAGAGCAGTACTTC. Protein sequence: CASSPPPGVLEQYF.

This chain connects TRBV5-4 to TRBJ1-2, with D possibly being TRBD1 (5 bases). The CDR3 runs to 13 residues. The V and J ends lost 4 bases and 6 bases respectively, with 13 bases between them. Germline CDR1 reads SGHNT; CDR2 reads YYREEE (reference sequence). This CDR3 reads CASSPGGANGYTF. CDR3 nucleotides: TGTGCCAGCAGCCCCGGCGGGGCGAATGGCTACACCTTC.

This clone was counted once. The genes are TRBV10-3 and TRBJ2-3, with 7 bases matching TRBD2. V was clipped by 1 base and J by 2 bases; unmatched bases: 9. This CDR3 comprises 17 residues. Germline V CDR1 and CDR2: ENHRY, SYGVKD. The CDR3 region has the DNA TGTGCCATCAGTGAGTTGACTAGCTCTTACTCCACAGATACGCAGTATTTT. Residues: CAISELTSSYSTDTQYF.

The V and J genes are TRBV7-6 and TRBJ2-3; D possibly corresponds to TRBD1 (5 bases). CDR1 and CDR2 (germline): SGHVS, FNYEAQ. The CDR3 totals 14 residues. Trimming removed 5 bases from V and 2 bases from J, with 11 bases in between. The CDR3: CASSQDSYTDTQYF. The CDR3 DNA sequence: TGTGCCAGCAGCCAAGACAGTTACACAGATACGCAGTATTTT.

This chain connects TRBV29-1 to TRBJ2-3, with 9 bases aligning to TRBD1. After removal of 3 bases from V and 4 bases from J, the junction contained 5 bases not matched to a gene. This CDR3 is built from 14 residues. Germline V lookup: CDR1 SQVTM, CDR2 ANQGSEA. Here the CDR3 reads CSVDDRGAPDTQYF. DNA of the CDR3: TGCAGCGTTGATGACAGGGGGGCCCCAGATACGCAGTATTTT.

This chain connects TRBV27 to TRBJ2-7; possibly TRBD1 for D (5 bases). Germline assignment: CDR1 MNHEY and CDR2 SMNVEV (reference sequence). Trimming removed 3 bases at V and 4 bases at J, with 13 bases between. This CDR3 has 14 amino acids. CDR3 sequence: CASSFTREGYEQYF. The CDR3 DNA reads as TGTGCCAGCAGTTTTACCAGGGAAGGGTACGAGCAGTACTTC.

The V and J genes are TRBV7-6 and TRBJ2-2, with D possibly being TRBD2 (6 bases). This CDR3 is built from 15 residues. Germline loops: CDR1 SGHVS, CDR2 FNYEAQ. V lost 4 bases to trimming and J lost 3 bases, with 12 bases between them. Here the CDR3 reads CASSSGAEDTGELFF. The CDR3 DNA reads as TGTGCCAGCAGCTCGGGAGCGGAGGACACCGGGGAGCTGTTTTTT.

CDR3 DNA sequence: TGTGCCTGGAGTTTCGGCCGTACTAGCGGGAGTTCTTACAATGAGCAGTTCTTC. Translated: CAWSFGRTSGSSYNEQFF. This rearrangement joins TRBV30 to TRBJ2-1; TRBD2 aligns across 11 bases. V trimming: 2 bases; J trimming: 4 bases; junction bases outside the gene matches: 13. The V gene's germline CDR1 is GTSNPN and CDR2 SVGIG (reference sequence). The CDR3 covers 18 residues. Full variable domain (outside the CDR3, taken from reference TRBV30 and TRBJ2-1): SQTIHQWPATLVQPVGSPLSLECTVEGTSNPNLYWYRQAAGRGLQLLFYSVGIGQISSEVPQNLSASRPQDRQFILSSKKLLLSDSGFYLCAWSFGRTSGSSYNEQFFGPGTRLTVL.

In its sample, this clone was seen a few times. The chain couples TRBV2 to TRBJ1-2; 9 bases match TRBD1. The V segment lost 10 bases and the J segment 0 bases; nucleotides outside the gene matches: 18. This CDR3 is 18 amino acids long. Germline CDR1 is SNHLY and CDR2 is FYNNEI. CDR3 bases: TGTGCCACCCCCACGCGGGGGACAGGGATCGGTACTAACTATGGCTACACCTTC. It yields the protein CATPTRGTGIGTNYGYTF.

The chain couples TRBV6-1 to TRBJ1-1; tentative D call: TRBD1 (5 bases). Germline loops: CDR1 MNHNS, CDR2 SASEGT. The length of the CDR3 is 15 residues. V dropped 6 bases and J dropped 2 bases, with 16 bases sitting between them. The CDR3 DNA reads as TGTGCCAGCAGAATAGACAGAGTAACTAACACTGAAGCTTTCTTT. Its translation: CASRIDRVTNTEAFF.

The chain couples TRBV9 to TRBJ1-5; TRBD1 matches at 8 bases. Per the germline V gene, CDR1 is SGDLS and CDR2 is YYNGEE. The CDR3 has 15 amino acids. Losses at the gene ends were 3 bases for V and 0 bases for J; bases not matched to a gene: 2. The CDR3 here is CASSGDRYSNQPQHF. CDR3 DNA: TGTGCCAGCAGCGGGGACAGGTATAGCAATCAGCCCCAGCATTTT.

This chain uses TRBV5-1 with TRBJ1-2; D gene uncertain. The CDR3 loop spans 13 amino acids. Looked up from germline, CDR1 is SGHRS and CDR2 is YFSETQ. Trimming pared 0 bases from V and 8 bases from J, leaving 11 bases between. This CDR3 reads CASSLGPVAGYTF. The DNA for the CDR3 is TGCGCCAGCAGCTTGGGGCCCGTTGCCGGCTACACCTTC.

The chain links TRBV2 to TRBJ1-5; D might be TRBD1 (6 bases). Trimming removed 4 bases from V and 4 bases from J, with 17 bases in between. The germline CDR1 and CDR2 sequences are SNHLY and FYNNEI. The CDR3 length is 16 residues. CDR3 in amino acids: CASSVGTLGWNQPQHF. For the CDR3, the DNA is TGTGCCAGCAGTGTCGGGACACTAGGTTGGAATCAGCCCCAGCATTTT.